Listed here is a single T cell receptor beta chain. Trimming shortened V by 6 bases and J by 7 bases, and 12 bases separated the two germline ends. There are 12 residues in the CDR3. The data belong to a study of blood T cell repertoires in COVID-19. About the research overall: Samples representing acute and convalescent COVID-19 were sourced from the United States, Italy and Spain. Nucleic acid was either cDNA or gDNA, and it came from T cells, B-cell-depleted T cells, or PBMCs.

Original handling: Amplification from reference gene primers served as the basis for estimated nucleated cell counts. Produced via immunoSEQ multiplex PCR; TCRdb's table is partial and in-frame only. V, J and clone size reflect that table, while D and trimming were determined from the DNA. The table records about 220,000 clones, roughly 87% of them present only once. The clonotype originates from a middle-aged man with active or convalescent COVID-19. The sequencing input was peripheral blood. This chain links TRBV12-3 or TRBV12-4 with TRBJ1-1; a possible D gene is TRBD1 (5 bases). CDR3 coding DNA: TGTGCCAGCAGCTCCTGGACACTTGAAGCTTTCTTT. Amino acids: CASSSWTLEAFF.